This T cell receptor (beta chain) emerged from a study of blood T cell repertoires in COVID-19. Background on the study: The United States, Italy and Spain supplied acute and convalescent COVID-19 samples. The analysed material was cDNA or gDNA that came from T cells, B-cell-depleted T cells, or PBMCs.

How the authors handled the data: Scientists estimated how many nucleated cells there were by amplifying reference gene primers. Profiling relied on immunoSEQ multiplex PCR, and the TCRdb table lists in-frame clones only, not all of them. The DNA was the basis for D and trimming; V, J and clone size are from that table. The top ten clones hold about 25% of a sample with more than 20,000 clones, roughly nine tenths of them seen once. V was clipped by 3 bases and J by 11 bases, with 20 bases between them. The CDR3 is made up of 14 amino acids. CDR1 is MNHNS and CDR2 is SASEGT in the germline V gene. Sequences were obtained from peripheral blood. V usage is TRBV6-1 and J usage is TRBJ2-7; D might be TRBD1 (6 bases). This TCR was recovered from a human donor with active COVID-19. The donor label of this sample is uncertain. The CDR3 here is CASSEEVRNRAKYF. CDR3 in DNA: TGTGCCAGCAGTGAGGAGGTTCGGAACAGGGCGAAGTACTTC.